This entry is about one TCR beta chain. Its antigen remains unidentified. In the PCR, 60 Vbeta and 13 Jbeta primers were used. Generated by immunoSEQ multiplex PCR, the TCRdb table keeps only in-frame clones and is missing some. The sample lists about 140,000 clones, approximately 9% occurring once. This entry comes from a study of cytomegalovirus exposure and HLA in healthy donors. Study-level findings and limits: For cytomegalovirus status, the classifier reportedly gave diagnoses with high specificity and sensitivity.

Germline V gene lookup returns CDR1 SGHAT and CDR2 FQNNGV. J gave up 0 bases and V 3 bases, and 10 bases lay outside the gene matches. CDR3 length: 17 residues. The sequence was collected from a male donor in good health and CMV-seronegative. The V gene is TRBV11-2, the J gene TRBJ2-5; TRBD2 agrees at 7 bases. Sample: PBMCs. CDR3 amino acids: CASSFPFGRGNQETQYF. In DNA, the CDR3 is TGTGCCAGCAGCTTCCCTTTTGGGCGGGGGAACCAAGAGACCCAGTACTTC. Supplemented by reference TRBV11-2 and TRBJ2-5, the full variable domain reads EAGVAQSPRYKIIEKRQSVAFWCNPISGHATLYWYQQILGQGPKLLIQFQNNGVVDDSQLPKDRFSAERLKGVDSTLKIQPAKLEDSAVYLCASSFPFGRGNQETQYFGPGTRLLVL.